The 20 T cell receptor beta chains presented below share a single source sample, sequenced in a study of beta chain features in type 1 diabetes. Regarding the study as a whole: Within each of all four CD4+ subsets, Type 1 diabetes patients had TCRB CDR3s that were moderately but significantly shorter.

Expressed TCRB transcripts were sequenced because the isolated RNA had all been reverse transcribed beforehand. TCRdb keeps only in-frame clones here, not all; method: immunoSEQ multiplex PCR. Of 300,000 to 400,000 clones listed, over 7% were seen once; the top ten hold roughly 1%. Their cognate antigens are unknown. The sequencing sample was made of central memory CD4+ T cells from blood. The receptors shown here come from a man aged 25 to 45 with type 1 diabetes.

The sample holds a few counts of this clone. The chain links TRBV6-4 to TRBJ1-3; perhaps TRBD1 as D (5 bases). Trimming took off 3 bases at V and 8 bases at J, with 17 bases between the two ends. Germline assignment: CDR1 MRHNA and CDR2 SNTAGT. The CDR3 totals 15 residues. CDR3 sequence reads: CASSDLVTAWHTIYF. For the CDR3, the DNA is TGTGCCAGCAGTGATCTCGTGACAGCGTGGCACACCATATATTTT.

The CDR3 here is CASRPDRGRETQYF. In DNA, the CDR3 is TGTGCCAGCAGGCCCGACAGGGGACGAGAGACCCAGTACTTC. The chain joins TRBV6-1 to TRBJ2-5; 8 nucleotides match TRBD1. This CDR3 has 14 amino acids. The ends lost 6 bases at V and 4 bases at J; junction bases unmatched: 7. Looked up from germline, CDR1 is MNHNS and CDR2 is SASEGT.

A word on this clone: The sample has other DNA sequences that encode this CDR3 too. The chain combines TRBV11-2 with TRBJ1-1, with D uncertain. The length of the CDR3 is 13 residues. V lost 2 bases and J lost 5, with 9 bases in between. Per germline, CDR1 SGHAT and CDR2 FQNNGV. Here the CDR3 reads CASSLTGRTEAFF. Here the CDR3 DNA reads TGTGCCAGCAGCTTAACGGGGAGGACTGAAGCTTTCTTT.

This clone was seen only a few times. This rearrangement joins TRBV7-7 to TRBJ2-1; perhaps D is TRBD1 or TRBD2 (5 bases each). Germline V CDR1 and CDR2: SSHAT, FNYEAQ (reference sequence). The CDR3 is made up of 13 amino acids. Deletions cut 4 bases from V and 7 bases from J, with 11 bases between. The CDR3 sequence: CASSSFEGNEQFF. CDR3 nucleotide sequence: TGTGCCAGCAGCTCCTTCGAGGGGAATGAGCAGTTCTTC.

This clone was counted between two and nine times. The genes are TRBV2 and TRBJ1-6; 7 bases are a match to TRBD1. V trimming: 6 bases; J trimming: 14 bases; junction bases outside the gene matches: 13. Germline CDR1 SNHLY, CDR2 FYNNEI. There are 14 residues in the CDR3. The chain's CDR3 is CASRVDRHGGSLHF. The CDR3 coding sequence is TGTGCCAGCAGAGTGGACAGGCACGGGGGGTCCCTCCACTTT.

The chain employs TRBV29-1 and TRBJ2-5; D call uncertain. The CDR3 sequence is 13 residues long. The germline V gene encodes CDR1 SQVTM and CDR2 ANQGSEA. Trimming removed 4 bases at V and 3 bases at J, with 12 bases between. CDR3 coding DNA: TGCAGCGTTGCACAGTCCCAAAAAGAGACCCAGTACTTC. Protein product: CSVAQSQKETQYF.

The chain employs TRBV7-2 and TRBJ2-7, with D uncertain. In germline, CDR1 is SGHTA, CDR2 FQGNSA. V was pared by 3 bases and J by 7 bases, with 16 bases between. The CDR3 sequence is 14 residues long. The CDR3 spells CASSFTKAASEQYF. For the CDR3, the DNA is TGTGCCAGCAGCTTCACGAAGGCTGCTAGTGAGCAGTACTTC. The full variable domain, with the rest looked up from reference TRBV7-2 and TRBJ2-7, is GAGVSQSPSNKVTEKGKDVELRCDPISGHTALYWYRQSLGQGLEFLIYFQGNSAPDKSGLPSDRFSAERTGGSVSTLTIQRTQQEDSAVYLCASSFTKAASEQYFGPGTRLTVT.

This clone was found a few times. The chain is built from TRBV30 and TRBJ2-1; D may be TRBD2 (5 bases). Looked up from germline, CDR1 is GTSNPN and CDR2 is SVGIG (reference sequence). The CDR3 consists of 15 residues. V was cut by 2 bases and J by 9 bases, with 20 bases left in between. This CDR3 reads CAWSIRGYLFSEQFF. In DNA, the CDR3 is TGTGCCTGGAGTATCCGGGGATACCTTTTCAGTGAGCAGTTCTTC.

The chain employs TRBV6-5 and TRBJ1-4; 7 nucleotides align to TRBD1. V lost 6 bases, J lost 5 bases, and 9 bases stayed unmatched. Germline V CDR1 and CDR2: MNHEY, SVGAGI. The CDR3 is 15 residues long. The CDR3 DNA reads as TGTGCCAGCAGACCCTGGGACAGAGGAAATGAAAAACTGTTTTTT. Translated, it gives CASRPWDRGNEKLFF.

The CDR3 bases are TGTGCCAGCAGCCGAGACCGGGACGGAGGCGAAAAACTGTTTTTT. Its translation is CASSRDRDGGEKLFF. The V and J genes are TRBV6-5 and TRBJ1-4; D is possibly TRBD1 (5 bases). Deletions cut 6 bases from V and 8 bases from J, with 19 bases between. CDR3 length: 15 amino acids. Per the germline V gene, CDR1 is MNHEY and CDR2 is SVGAGI.

This clone was recorded at least ten times. Other DNA variants within this sample encode the same CDR3. The rearrangement uses TRBV5-6 and TRBJ2-7; D uncertain. Between the trimmed V and J ends, which lost 2 bases and 3 bases, there was a span of 6 bases. Germline V gene data show CDR1 as SGHDT and CDR2 as YYEEEE. The CDR3 runs 12 residues. The CDR3 DNA reads TGTGCCAGCAGCTTTGACAACTACGAGCAGTACTTC. It codes for CASSFDNYEQYF.

This clone was counted a few times. This sequence joins TRBV11-2 and TRBJ2-1; tentatively, D is TRBD1 or TRBD2 (5 bases each). Between the trimmed V and J ends, which lost 6 bases and 9 bases, there was a span of 15 bases. The germline CDR1 and CDR2 sequences are SGHAT and FQNNGV. The CDR3 sequence is 13 residues long. The CDR3 here is CASRSTTGGEQFF. CDR3 bases: TGTGCCAGCAGGTCGACCACTGGGGGTGAGCAGTTCTTC. The variable domain in full, completed from reference TRBV11-2 and TRBJ2-1, reads EAGVAQSPRYKIIEKRQSVAFWCNPISGHATLYWYQQILGQGPKLLIQFQNNGVVDDSQLPKDRFSAERLKGVDSTLKIQPAKLEDSAVYLCASRSTTGGEQFFGPGTRLTVL.

This clone was seen repeatedly, ten times or more. The V call is TRBV2, the J call TRBJ1-1; D not resolved. CDR1 and CDR2 from the germline V gene are SNHLY and FYNNEI. This CDR3 is built from 13 residues. Trimming removed 3 bases from V and 0 bases from J, with 5 bases in between. The CDR3 DNA is TGTGCCAGCAGTGAGATAGTGAACACTGAAGCTTTCTTT. It is translated as CASSEIVNTEAFF.

In the case of this clone: Other DNA sequences in this sample translate to the same CDR3. This chain connects TRBV7-8 to TRBJ2-5; D ambiguous. Germline loops: CDR1 SGHVS, CDR2 FQNEAQ. Trimming removed 3 bases from V and 5 bases from J, with 7 bases in between. The CDR3 contains 12 residues. The CDR3 region has the DNA TGTGCCAGCAGCTTCCTCCTCGAGACCCAGTACTTC. Amino acids: CASSFLLETQYF.

The CDR3 sequence is CACKRTSEGEQFF. CDR3 nucleotides: TGTGCCTGCAAACGGACTAGCGAAGGCGAGCAGTTCTTC. The chain is built from TRBV2 and TRBJ2-1, with 9 positions matching TRBD2. CDR3 length equals 13 residues. Germline CDR1 SNHLY, CDR2 FYNNEI. V was pared by 11 bases and J by 10 bases, with 12 bases of the junction left unmatched.

The chain couples TRBV9 to TRBJ2-3; possible D gene TRBD2, 6 bases. Germline V gene data show CDR1 as SGDLS and CDR2 as YYNGEE. The CDR3 contains 15 residues. The V end lost 3 bases, the J end lost 2 bases, and 13 bases lay between the germline ends. The CDR3 spells CASSAVGGFTDTQYF. The DNA of the CDR3 is TGTGCCAGCAGCGCTGTGGGGGGTTTCACAGATACGCAGTATTTT.

V and J are TRBV5-4 and TRBJ1-2; D remains unclear. The CDR3 totals 13 residues. Germline assignment: CDR1 SGHNT and CDR2 YYREEE (reference sequence). Trimming removed 4 bases from V and 11 bases from J, with 18 bases in between. Here the CDR3 reads CASSLGSSTAYTF. DNA for the CDR3: TGTGCCAGCAGCCTCGGGAGTTCAACGGCATACACCTTC. The full variable domain, completed using reference TRBV5-4 and TRBJ1-2, is ETGVTQSPTHLIKTRGQQVTLRCSSQSGHNTVSWYQQALGQGPQFIFQYYREEENGRGNFPPRFSGLQFPNYSSELNVNALELDDSALYLCASSLGSSTAYTFGSGTRLTVV.

This clone was counted only a few times. The chain joins TRBV5-1 to TRBJ1-2; D remains ambiguous. The ends were cut back, 5 bases at V and 8 bases at J, with 16 bases in the middle. Germline lookup yields CDR1 SGHRS and CDR2 YFSETQ. This CDR3 has 13 residues. The CDR3, as DNA: TGCGCCAGCAGTGTGCAAACAACAGTGGGCTACACCTTC. Its translation is CASSVQTTVGYTF.

This clone was seen at least ten times. V gene TRBV11-2 combines with J gene TRBJ2-7; 10 bases are a match to TRBD1. There are 15 residues in the CDR3. Germline V lookup: CDR1 SGHAT, CDR2 FQNNGV. With V trimmed by 5 bases and J by 3 bases, 7 bases remained unmatched. The CDR3 sequence: CASSHYGTGDYEQYF. In DNA, the CDR3 is TGTGCCAGCAGCCACTACGGGACAGGGGACTACGAGCAGTACTTC.

This clone was detected a few times. This chain joins TRBV11-2 and TRBJ2-2; perhaps TRBD1 as D (6 bases). V was shortened by 6 bases and J by 6 bases, with 14 bases between the two germline ends. Germline CDR1 SGHAT, CDR2 FQNNGV. The CDR3 spans 14 residues. CDR3 loop: CASSITRTAGELFF. The CDR3 coding sequence is TGTGCCAGCAGTATAACCCGGACAGCCGGGGAGCTGTTTTTT.